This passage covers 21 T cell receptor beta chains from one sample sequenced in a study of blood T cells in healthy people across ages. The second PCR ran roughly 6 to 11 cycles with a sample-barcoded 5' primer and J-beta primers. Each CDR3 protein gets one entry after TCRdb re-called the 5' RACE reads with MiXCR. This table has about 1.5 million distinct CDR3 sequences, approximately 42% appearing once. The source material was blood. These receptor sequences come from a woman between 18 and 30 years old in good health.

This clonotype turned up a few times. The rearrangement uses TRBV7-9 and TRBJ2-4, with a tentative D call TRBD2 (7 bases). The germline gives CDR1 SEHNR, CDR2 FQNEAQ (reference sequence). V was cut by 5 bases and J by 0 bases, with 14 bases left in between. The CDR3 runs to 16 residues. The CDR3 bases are TGTGCCAGCAGCCGGAGGGGGGGACTAGCCAAAAACATTCAGTACTTC. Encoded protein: CASSRRGGLAKNIQYF.

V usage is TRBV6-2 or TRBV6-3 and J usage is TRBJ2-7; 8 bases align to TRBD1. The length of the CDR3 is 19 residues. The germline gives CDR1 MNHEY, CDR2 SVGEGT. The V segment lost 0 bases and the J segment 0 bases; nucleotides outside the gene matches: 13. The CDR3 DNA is TGTGCCAGCAGTTACTCAGGGACAGGCCGTATCTGGACCTCCTACGAGCAGTACTTC. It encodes CASSYSGTGRIWTSYEQYF.

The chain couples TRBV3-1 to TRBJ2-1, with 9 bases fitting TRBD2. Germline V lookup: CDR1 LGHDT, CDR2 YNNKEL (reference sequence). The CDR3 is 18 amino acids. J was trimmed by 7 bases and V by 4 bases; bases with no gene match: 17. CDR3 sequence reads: CASSPLKVVGRGGNEQFF. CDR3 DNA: TGTGCCAGCAGCCCATTAAAGGTGGTAGGGCGGGGGGGAAATGAGCAGTTCTTC.

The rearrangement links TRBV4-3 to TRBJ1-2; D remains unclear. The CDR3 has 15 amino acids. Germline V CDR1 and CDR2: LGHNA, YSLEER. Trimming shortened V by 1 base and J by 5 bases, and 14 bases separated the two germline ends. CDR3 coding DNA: TGCGCCAGCAGCCAAGTAGACGGGGATGGTTATGGCTACACCTTC. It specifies CASSQVDGDGYGYTF.

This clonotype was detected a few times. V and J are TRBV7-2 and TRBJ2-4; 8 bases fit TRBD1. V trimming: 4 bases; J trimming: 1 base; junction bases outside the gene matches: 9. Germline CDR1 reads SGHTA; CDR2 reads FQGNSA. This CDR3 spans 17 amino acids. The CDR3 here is CASSSTGTGSAKNIQYF. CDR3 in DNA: TGTGCCAGCAGCTCGACCGGGACAGGATCCGCCAAAAACATTCAGTACTTC.

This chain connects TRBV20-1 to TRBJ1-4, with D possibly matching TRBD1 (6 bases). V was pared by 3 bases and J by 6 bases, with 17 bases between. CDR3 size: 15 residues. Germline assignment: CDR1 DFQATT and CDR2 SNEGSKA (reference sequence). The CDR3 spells CSARSSGTSYEKLFF. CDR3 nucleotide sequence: TGCAGTGCTAGGTCGTCCGGGACATCCTATGAAAAACTGTTTTTT.

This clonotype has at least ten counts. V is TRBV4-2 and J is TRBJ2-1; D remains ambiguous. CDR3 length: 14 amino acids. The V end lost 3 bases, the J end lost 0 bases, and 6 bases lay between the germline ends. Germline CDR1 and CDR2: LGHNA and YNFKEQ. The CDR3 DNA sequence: TGTGCCAGCAGCCACGGCCCCTCCTACAATGAGCAGTTCTTC. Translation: CASSHGPSYNEQFF.

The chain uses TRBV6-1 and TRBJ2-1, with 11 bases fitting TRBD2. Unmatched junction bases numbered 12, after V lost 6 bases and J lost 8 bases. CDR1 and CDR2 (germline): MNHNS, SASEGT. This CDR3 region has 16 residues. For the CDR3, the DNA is TGTGCCAGCAGCGCATGGGGACTAGCGGTTAAAGATGAGCAGTTCTTC. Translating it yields CASSAWGLAVKDEQFF.

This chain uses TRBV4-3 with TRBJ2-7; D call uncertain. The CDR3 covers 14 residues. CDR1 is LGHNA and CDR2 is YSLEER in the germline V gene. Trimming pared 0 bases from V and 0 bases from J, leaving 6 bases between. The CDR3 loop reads CASSQDHGSYEQYF. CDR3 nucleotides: TGCGCCAGCAGCCAAGATCACGGCTCCTACGAGCAGTACTTC.

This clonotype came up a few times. The CDR3 nucleotides are TGTGCCAGTGGGGGCGGATATAATGAAAAACTGTTTTTT. Its translation is CASGGGYNEKLFF. V gene TRBV2 combines with J gene TRBJ1-4; D possibly corresponds to TRBD1 (6 bases). The CDR3 contains 13 residues. CDR1 is SNHLY, CDR2 FYNNEI, per germline. The V and J ends lost 9 bases and 4 bases respectively, with 12 bases between them.

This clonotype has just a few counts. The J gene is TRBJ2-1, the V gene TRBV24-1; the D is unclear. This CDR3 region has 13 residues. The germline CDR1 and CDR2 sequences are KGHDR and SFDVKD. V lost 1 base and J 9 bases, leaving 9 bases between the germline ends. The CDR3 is CATSDFIHREQFF. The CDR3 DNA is TGTGCCACCAGTGATTTCATCCACCGTGAGCAGTTCTTC.

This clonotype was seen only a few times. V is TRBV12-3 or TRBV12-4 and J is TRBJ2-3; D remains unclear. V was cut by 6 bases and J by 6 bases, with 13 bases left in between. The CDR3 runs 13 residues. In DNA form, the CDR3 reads TGTGCCAGCAGCCCCGTATTTCTGGATACGCAGTATTTT. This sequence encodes CASSPVFLDTQYF.

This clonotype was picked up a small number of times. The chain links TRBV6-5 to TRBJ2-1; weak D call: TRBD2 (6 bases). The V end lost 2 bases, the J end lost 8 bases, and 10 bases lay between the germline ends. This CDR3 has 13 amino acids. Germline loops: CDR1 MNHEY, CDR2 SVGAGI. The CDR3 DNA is TGTGCCAGCAGTTACGGCGGGGCGGATGAGCAGTTCTTC. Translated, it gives CASSYGGADEQFF.

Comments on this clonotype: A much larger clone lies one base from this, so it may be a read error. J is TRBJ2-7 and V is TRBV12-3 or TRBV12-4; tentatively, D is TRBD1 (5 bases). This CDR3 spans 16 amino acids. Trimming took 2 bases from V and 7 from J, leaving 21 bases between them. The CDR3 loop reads CASSLSAVDQGNEQYF. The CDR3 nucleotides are TGTGCCAGCAGTTTATCGGCCGTCGACCAGGGAAATGAGCAGTACTTC.

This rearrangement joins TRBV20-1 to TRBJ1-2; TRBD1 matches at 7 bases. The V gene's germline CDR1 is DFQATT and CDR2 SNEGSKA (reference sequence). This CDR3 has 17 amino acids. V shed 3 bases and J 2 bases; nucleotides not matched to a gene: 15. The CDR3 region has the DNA TGCAGTGCTAGCAAGGGACAGCGAAACGTCGCGAACTATGGCTACACCTTC. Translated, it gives CSASKGQRNVANYGYTF.

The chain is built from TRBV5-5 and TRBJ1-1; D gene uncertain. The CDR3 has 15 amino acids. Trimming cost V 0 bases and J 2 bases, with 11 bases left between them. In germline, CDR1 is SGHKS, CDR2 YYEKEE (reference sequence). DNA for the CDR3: TGTGCCAGCAGCTTGGCCTGGGGAGCAAACACTGAAGCTTTCTTT. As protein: CASSLAWGANTEAFF.

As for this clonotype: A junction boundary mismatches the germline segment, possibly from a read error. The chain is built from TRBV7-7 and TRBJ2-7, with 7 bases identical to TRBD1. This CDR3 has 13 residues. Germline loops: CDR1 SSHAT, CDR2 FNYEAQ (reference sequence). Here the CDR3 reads CASSVDRETEQYF. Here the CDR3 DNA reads TGTGCTAGCAGCGTAGACAGGGAGACCGAGCAGTACTTC.

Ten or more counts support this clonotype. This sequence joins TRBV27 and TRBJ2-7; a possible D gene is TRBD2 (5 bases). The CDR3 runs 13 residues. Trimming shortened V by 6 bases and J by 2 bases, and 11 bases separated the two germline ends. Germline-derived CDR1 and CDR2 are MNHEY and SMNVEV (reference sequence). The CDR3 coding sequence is TGTGCCAGCAGCCTTGGGGAGACCTACGAGCAGTACTTC. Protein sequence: CASSLGETYEQYF.

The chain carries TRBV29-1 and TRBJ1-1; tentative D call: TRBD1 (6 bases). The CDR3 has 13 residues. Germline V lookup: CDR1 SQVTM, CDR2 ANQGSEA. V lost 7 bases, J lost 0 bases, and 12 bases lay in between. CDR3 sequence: CSAAGVLNTEAFF. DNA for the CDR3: TGCAGCGCCGCAGGGGTGCTGAACACTGAAGCTTTCTTT.

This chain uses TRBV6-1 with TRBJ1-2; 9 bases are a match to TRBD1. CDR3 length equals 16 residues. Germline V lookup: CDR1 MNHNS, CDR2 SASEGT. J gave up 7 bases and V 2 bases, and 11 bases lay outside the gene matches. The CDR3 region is CASSESTPGQGFGYTF. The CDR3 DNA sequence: TGTGCCAGCAGTGAATCGACGCCGGGACAGGGATTTGGCTACACCTTC.

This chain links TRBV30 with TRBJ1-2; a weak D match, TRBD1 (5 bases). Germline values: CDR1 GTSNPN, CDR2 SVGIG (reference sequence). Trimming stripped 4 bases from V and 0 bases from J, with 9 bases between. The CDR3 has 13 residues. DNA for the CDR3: TGTGCCTGGAACGACAGAGCTAACTATGGCTACACCTTC. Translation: CAWNDRANYGYTF.